The 17 T cell receptor beta chains below were found in one sample sequenced in a study of CD8 T cells in Susac syndrome. RNA amounts of about 0.5 to 1 ug underwent reverse transcription with random hexamers. TCRdb independently ran MiXCR on the immunoSEQ multiplex PCR reads; one entry per CDR3 protein. The sample yields fewer than 200,000 distinct CDR3 sequences, roughly 92% seen once. Material: CD4+ T cells from PBMCs. The receptors were sampled from a human donor in good health.

The V call is TRBV4-1, the J call TRBJ1-1; 7 nucleotides align to TRBD1. CDR3 length equals 20 residues. J lost 3 bases, V lost 0 bases, and 19 bases had no gene match. From germline, CDR1 is MGHRA and CDR2 YSYEKL. The DNA for the CDR3 is TGCGCCAGCAGCCAAGACCCCCCGGACAGGCTGTTCACATCGGACACTGAAGCTTTCTTT. This codes for CASSQDPPDRLFTSDTEAFF.

This chain uses TRBV7-2 with TRBJ2-7, with D tentatively TRBD2 (6 bases). The germline V and J ends were trimmed by 5 bases and 6 bases, with 14 bases remaining between them. The CDR3 loop spans 13 amino acids. The germline V gene has CDR1 SGHTA and CDR2 FQGNSA. CDR3 amino acids: CASSQVRGPEQYF. DNA of the CDR3: TGTGCCAGCAGCCAGGTGCGGGGCCCCGAGCAGTACTTC.

The V and J genes are TRBV13 and TRBJ1-2, with 7 bases identical to TRBD1. The CDR3 is 14 amino acids. Germline CDR1 PRHDT, CDR2 FYEKMQ (reference sequence). The V gene end was trimmed by 3 bases and the J gene end by 10 bases; junction bases not matched to a gene: 11. CDR3 in amino acids: CASSLRQGVKFYTF. The CDR3 DNA reads TGTGCCAGCAGCTTGAGGCAGGGGGTAAAGTTCTACACCTTC.

J is TRBJ1-5 and V is TRBV29-1; D gene unclear. Germline assignment: CDR1 SQVTM and CDR2 ANQGSEA. Trimming stripped 0 bases from V and 3 bases from J, with 6 bases between. CDR3 size: 13 residues. The CDR3 DNA follows: TGCAGCGTTGAAGAACTCCCCAATCAGCCCCAGCATTTT. This translates into CSVEELPNQPQHF.

The genes are TRBV29-1 and TRBJ1-2; maybe TRBD1 (6 bases). This CDR3 comprises 12 residues. Trimming took off 6 bases at V and 6 bases at J, with 14 bases between the two ends. Germline CDR1 reads SQVTM; CDR2 reads ANQGSEA. The CDR3 DNA reads as TGCAGCGTCAAGACAGGAGGGGATGGCTACACCTTC. Translation gives CSVKTGGDGYTF.

The chain is built from TRBV28 and TRBJ2-7; D gene unclear. The CDR3 sequence is 13 residues long. From germline, CDR1 is MDHEN and CDR2 SYDVKM. The V and J ends lost 5 bases and 2 bases respectively, with 10 bases between them. The CDR3 DNA reads as TGTGCCAGCAGTCGCTGGGAAGCCTACGAGCAGTACTTC. The encoded protein is CASSRWEAYEQYF.

This clonotype turned up a few times. This CDR3 reads CASSPSGSSYEQYV. In nucleotides, the CDR3 is TGTGCCAGCTCACCGTCAGGGAGCTCCTACGAGCAGTACGTC. V gene TRBV18 combines with J gene TRBJ2-7; TRBD1 or TRBD2 may be the D gene (5 bases each). The germline V gene encodes CDR1 KGHSH and CDR2 LQKENI. V was shortened by 3 bases and J by 0 bases, with 9 bases between the two germline ends. The CDR3 spans 14 residues.

This clonotype has a single count. The CDR3 protein is CASRNRVLYSTDTQYF. In nucleotides, the CDR3 is TGTGCCAGCAGAAACAGAGTCCTATACAGCACAGATACGCAGTATTTT. This chain links TRBV12-3 or TRBV12-4 with TRBJ2-3; no reliable D call. This CDR3 is 16 amino acids long. V dropped 6 bases and J dropped 0 bases, with 16 bases sitting between them.

This chain links TRBV7-8 with TRBJ2-7; TRBD1 matches at 7 bases. This CDR3 is built from 14 residues. Per germline, CDR1 SGHVS and CDR2 FQNEAQ. V shed 5 bases, J shed 0 bases, and the junction held 4 bases outside the gene matches. CDR3 DNA: TGTGCCAGCAGCCGGGGACAGTACTCCTACGAGCAGTACTTC. This sequence encodes CASSRGQYSYEQYF.

V gene TRBV4-2 combines with J gene TRBJ2-2; no clear D. Germline V gene sequence: CDR1 LGHNA, CDR2 YNFKEQ. Trimming removed 1 base from V and 1 base from J, with 7 bases in between. This CDR3 has 15 residues. CDR3 sequence reads: CASSQGLQNTGELFF. CDR3 nucleotide sequence: TGTGCCAGCAGCCAAGGACTTCAGAACACCGGGGAGCTGTTTTTT.

With respect to this clonotype: The junction differs from germline at one of its ends, possibly a read error. The chain is built from TRBV27 and TRBJ1-2; D is possibly TRBD1 (5 bases). CDR3 length: 14 amino acids. Germline values: CDR1 MNHEY, CDR2 SMNVEV (reference sequence). The CDR3 spells CASSLRDQNYGYPF. The CDR3 nucleotides read TGTGCCAGCAGTCTCAGGGACCAGAACTATGGCTACCCCTTC.

The genes are TRBV9 and TRBJ2-1; D might be TRBD2 (6 bases). This CDR3 comprises 14 residues. Germline lookup yields CDR1 SGDLS and CDR2 YYNGEE. V was shortened by 0 bases and J by 9 bases, with 13 bases between the two germline ends. The CDR3 loop reads CASSVGGRGGEQFF. The CDR3 nucleotides read TGTGCCAGCAGCGTAGGAGGGCGGGGAGGTGAGCAGTTCTTC. The full variable domain, completed using reference TRBV9 and TRBJ2-1, is DSGVTQTPKHLITATGQRVTLRCSPRSGDLSVYWYQQSLDQGLQFLIQYYNGEERAKGNILERFSAQQFPDLHSELNLSSLELGDSALYFCASSVGGRGGEQFFGPGTRLTVL.

The chain employs TRBV28 and TRBJ1-3; D call uncertain. Germline V gene lookup returns CDR1 MDHEN and CDR2 SYDVKM. V lost 8 bases and J lost 2, with 4 bases in between. There are 11 residues in the CDR3. CDR3 region: CASGAGNTIYF. CDR3 sequence (DNA): TGTGCCAGCGGAGCTGGAAACACCATATATTTT.

The chain joins TRBV28 to TRBJ1-1; possible D gene TRBD1, 5 bases. With 8 bases removed from V and 0 bases from J, the gap between germline ends came to 13 bases. Looked up from germline, CDR1 is MDHEN and CDR2 is SYDVKM. The CDR3 consists of 14 residues. In DNA form, the CDR3 reads TGTGCCAGCTTAAGGGGAGGAATGAACACTGAAGCTTTCTTT. Encoded protein: CASLRGGMNTEAFF.

This clonotype was counted a few times. This chain joins TRBV5-4 and TRBJ2-7; either TRBD1 or TRBD2 may fit D (6 bases each). V lost 4 bases to trimming and J lost 6 bases, with 14 bases between them. CDR1 is SGHNT and CDR2 is YYREEE in the germline V gene (reference sequence). This CDR3 spans 13 amino acids. Here the CDR3 DNA reads TGTGCCAGCAGCGGGGGGCCCTGGGGCGAGCAGTACGTC. Translating it yields CASSGGPWGEQYV.

The rearrangement uses TRBV5-1 and TRBJ1-3; unclear D gene. V lost 6 bases, J lost 4 bases, and 11 bases lay in between. Germline values: CDR1 SGHRS, CDR2 YFSETQ. The CDR3 loop spans 13 amino acids. The CDR3 region is CASTDPRGNTIYF. The CDR3 bases are TGCGCCAGCACGGACCCGCGGGGAAACACCATATATTTT.

This clonotype was seen once. The chain carries TRBV5-1 and TRBJ1-2; 12 bases match TRBD1. This CDR3 spans 15 amino acids. V was clipped by 4 bases and J by 7 bases; unmatched bases: 8. Germline loops: CDR1 SGHRS, CDR2 YFSETQ. DNA of the CDR3: TGCGCCAGCAGCGCCGGGACAGGGGGCAAGGGTGGCTACACCTTC. It is translated as CASSAGTGGKGGYTF.